Presented here are 20 T cell receptor beta chains from one specimen sequenced in a study of blood T cell repertoires in COVID-19. Sequencing used immunoSEQ multiplex PCR; TCRdb keeps in-frame clones, though not all of them. The sample consists of approximately 110,000 clones, 69% of them appearing once. Sequenced: peripheral blood. All receptors derive from a man older than 75 with acute or convalescent COVID-19.

This clone was counted between two and nine times. The V call is TRBV6-1, the J call TRBJ2-3; tentative D call: TRBD2 (5 bases). This CDR3 has 14 amino acids. Germline V gene lookup returns CDR1 MNHNS and CDR2 SASEGT. The V and J ends lost 3 bases and 5 bases respectively, with 12 bases between them. CDR3 DNA: TGTGCCAGCAGTGAGTCCGGGAAGGGAGATACGCAGTATTTT. Translated, it gives CASSESGKGDTQYF.

This chain uses TRBV28 with TRBJ1-4; TRBD1 aligns across 8 bases. The CDR3 extends over 14 amino acids. V lost 6 bases and J lost 9; bases outside the gene matches: 9. CDR1 and CDR2 (germline): MDHEN, SYDVKM. CDR3 sequence (DNA): TGTGCCAGCAGCCCAGGACAGGGATACCAAAAACTGTTTTTT. Amino acid sequence: CASSPGQGYQKLFF.

This chain connects TRBV6-1 to TRBJ1-2; TRBD1 might be the D (5 bases). V shed 2 bases and J shed 2 bases, with 12 bases lying between them. The CDR3 extends over 15 amino acids. The V gene's germline CDR1 is MNHNS and CDR2 SASEGT. The CDR3 protein is CASSESGLRNYGYTF. CDR3 bases: TGTGCCAGCAGTGAATCAGGGCTACGAAACTATGGCTACACCTTC.

This clone has more than one count but fewer than ten. The chain is built from TRBV2 and TRBJ2-7; D gene ambiguous. V gave up 1 base and J gave up 3 bases, with 10 bases separating them. The CDR3 is 14 residues long. The V gene's germline CDR1 is SNHLY and CDR2 FYNNEI. CDR3 loop: CASSEGSRYYEQYF. The CDR3 DNA reads as TGTGCCAGCAGTGAAGGGTCCCGGTACTACGAGCAGTACTTC. The full variable domain, in which reference TRBV2 and TRBJ2-7 provide the parts outside the CDR3, is EPEVTQTPSHQVTQMGQEVILRCVPISNHLYFYWYRQILGQKVEFLVSFYNNEISEKSEIFDDQFSVERPDGSNFTLKIRSTKLEDSAMYFCASSEGSRYYEQYFGPGTRLTVT.

CDR3 coding DNA: TGTGCCAGCAGCCGAGACAGACAAATTAGCACAGATACGCAGTATTTT. Residues: CASSRDRQISTDTQYF. This sequence joins TRBV7-8 and TRBJ2-3, with D perhaps matching TRBD1 (5 bases). Trimming removed 5 bases at V and 0 bases at J, with 15 bases between. Germline V gene data show CDR1 as SGHVS and CDR2 as FQNEAQ. This CDR3 is built from 16 residues. Using reference TRBV7-8 and TRBJ2-3 for the parts outside the CDR3, the full variable domain is GAGVSQSPRYKVAKRGQDVALRCDPISGHVSLFWYQQALGQGPEFLTYFQNEAQLDKSGLPSDRFFAERPEGSVSTLKIQRTQQEDSAVYLCASSRDRQISTDTQYFGPGTRLTVL.

The V call is TRBV24-1, the J call TRBJ2-1, with D possibly being TRBD1 (6 bases). The germline V and J ends were trimmed by 4 bases and 4 bases, with 16 bases remaining between them. The CDR3 runs 16 residues. Germline CDR1 and CDR2: KGHDR and SFDVKD. This CDR3 reads CATSDPTGTEYNEQFF. DNA of the CDR3: TGTGCCACCAGTGACCCTACAGGGACCGAATACAATGAGCAGTTCTTC.

V is TRBV28 and J is TRBJ1-2; D is possibly TRBD1 (5 bases). Germline V gene lookup returns CDR1 MDHEN and CDR2 SYDVKM. V lost 2 bases and J 8 bases, leaving 15 bases between the germline ends. CDR3 length: 14 amino acids. Here the CDR3 reads CASSLDTAGRGYTF. The CDR3 nucleotides read TGTGCCAGCAGTTTAGACACAGCAGGGCGCGGCTACACCTTC.

The CDR3 spells CATSRDLSSGELFF. The CDR3 region has the DNA TGTGCCACCAGCAGAGATTTGTCGAGCGGGGAGCTGTTTTTT. This chain joins TRBV15 and TRBJ2-2; D is uncertain. The CDR3 is 14 residues long. The germline gives CDR1 LNHNV, CDR2 YYDKDF (reference sequence). The germline V and J ends were trimmed by 0 bases and 7 bases, with 9 bases remaining between them.

This clone appeared many times. The V gene is TRBV3-1 (or the pseudogene TRBV3-2), the J gene TRBJ1-2; D unclear. Germline-derived CDR1 and CDR2 are LGHDT and YNNKEL (reference sequence). V was clipped by 4 bases and J by 2 bases, with 8 bases between them. The CDR3 has 13 residues. CDR3 region: CASSPTGNYGYTF. The CDR3 nucleotides are TGTGCCAGCAGCCCGACCGGGAACTATGGCTACACCTTC.

There are a few counts of this clone. The V call is TRBV7-2, the J call TRBJ2-3, with TRBD2 matching 16 bases. CDR3 size: 18 residues. The junction had 8 bases not matched to a gene; V was cut back by 5 bases and J by 3 bases. Per germline, CDR1 SGHTA and CDR2 FQGNSA. CDR3 in amino acids: CASSTGTSGRVMTDTQYF. The DNA for the CDR3 is TGTGCCAGCAGCACCGGGACTAGCGGGAGGGTAATGACAGATACGCAGTATTTT.

The CDR3 nucleotides are TGTGCCAGCAGCTTAGTAAGGGGGCTCACAGATACGCAGTATTTT. This translates into CASSLVRGLTDTQYF. The rearrangement joins TRBV7-9 to TRBJ2-3; 7 nucleotides line up with TRBD1. This CDR3 comprises 15 residues. With 1 base clipped from V and 2 bases from J, the junction kept 3 bases outside the gene matches. CDR1 SEHNR and CDR2 FQNEAQ come from the germline V gene (reference sequence).

The V and J genes are TRBV7-9 and TRBJ1-6; the D gene is possibly TRBD1 (6 bases). V lost 3 bases to trimming and J lost 4 bases, with 10 bases between them. CDR3 length: 15 amino acids. The germline gives CDR1 SEHNR, CDR2 FQNEAQ (reference sequence). CDR3 coding DNA: TGTGCCAGCAGCTTGGACAGAGATTATAATTCACCCCTCCACTTT. Its translation: CASSLDRDYNSPLHF.

V usage is TRBV29-1 and J usage is TRBJ2-5, with TRBD2 matching 7 bases. Germline-derived CDR1 and CDR2 are SQVTM and ANQGSEA. CDR3 size: 13 residues. J lost 3 bases, V lost 4 bases, and 5 bases had no gene match. CDR3 sequence (DNA): TGCAGCGTTGCAAGGAGCGGGGAAGAGACCCAGTACTTC. Protein: CSVARSGEETQYF. Drawing the rest from reference TRBV29-1 and TRBJ2-5, the complete variable domain is SAVISQKPSRDICQRGTSLTIQCQVDSQVTMMFWYRQQPGQSLTLIATANQGSEATYESGFVIDKFPISRPNLTFSTLTVSNMSPEDSSIYLCSVARSGEETQYFGPGTRLLVL.

The genes are TRBV4-2 and TRBJ2-5; D gene unclear. The CDR3 has 15 amino acids. The germline V gene has CDR1 LGHNA and CDR2 YNFKEQ. The V and J ends lost 0 bases and 1 base respectively, with 9 bases between them. The CDR3 region is CASSQEINGQETQYF. The CDR3 bases are TGTGCCAGCAGCCAAGAGATCAACGGCCAAGAGACCCAGTACTTC.

V usage is TRBV28 and J usage is TRBJ1-4; D call uncertain. The V gene's germline CDR1 is MDHEN and CDR2 SYDVKM. The CDR3 totals 14 residues. V lost 5 bases and J lost 4, with 11 bases in between. In DNA, the CDR3 is TGTGCCAGCAGTCGGACTAGCAGTAATGAAAAACTGTTTTTT. This gives the protein CASSRTSSNEKLFF.

This chain links TRBV6-5 with TRBJ1-1, with 9 bases matching TRBD1. CDR3 size: 14 residues. CDR1 and CDR2 from the germline V gene are MNHEY and SVGAGI. Trimming took 5 bases from V and 2 from J; bases not matched to a gene: 3. The DNA for the CDR3 is TGTGCCAGCAGTAACACAGGGGGCAACACTGAAGCTTTCTTT. This encodes CASSNTGGNTEAFF.

This clone came up a few times. The chain has TRBV20-1 and TRBJ2-7, with 8 bases aligning to TRBD2. V shed 5 bases, J shed 5 bases, and the junction held 2 bases outside the gene matches. CDR1 DFQATT and CDR2 SNEGSKA come from the germline V gene (reference sequence). The CDR3 has 11 residues. This CDR3 reads CSASREDEQYF. CDR3 bases: TGCAGTGCTTCGCGGGAGGACGAGCAGTACTTC.

The CDR3 DNA sequence: TGCGCCAGCAGCAGGGGACTAGGTGGTGAGCAGTTCTTC. Translating gives CASSRGLGGEQFF. This chain connects TRBV5-1 to TRBJ2-1; 8 nucleotides agree with TRBD2. The CDR3 is 13 amino acids. V shed 4 bases and J 9 bases; nucleotides not matched to a gene: 6. Germline-derived CDR1 and CDR2 are SGHRS and YFSETQ. The variable domain in full, completed from reference TRBV5-1 and TRBJ2-1, reads KAGVTQTPRYLIKTRGQQVTLSCSPISGHRSVSWYQQTPGQGLQFLFEYFSETQRNKGNFPGRFSGRQFSNSRSEMNVSTLELGDSALYLCASSRGLGGEQFFGPGTRLTVL.

This rearrangement joins TRBV30 to TRBJ2-7; 13 nucleotides agree with TRBD2. The CDR3 covers 18 residues. The germline V gene has CDR1 GTSNPN and CDR2 SVGIG (reference sequence). V lost 4 bases and J lost 4; bases outside the gene matches: 16. The CDR3 coding sequence is TGTGCCTGGAACCGGGACAGGCGGACTAGCGGGAGATTTTACGAGCAGTACTTC. Translating gives CAWNRDRRTSGRFYEQYF.

Note on this clone: Other nucleotide sequences from this sample produce the same CDR3. The CDR3 sequence is CASSLPSTEAFF. CDR3 nucleotide sequence: TGCGCCAGCAGCTTACCTAGCACTGAAGCTTTCTTT. The rearrangement joins TRBV5-1 to TRBJ1-1, with D uncertain. Looked up from germline, CDR1 is SGHRS and CDR2 is YFSETQ. This CDR3 is 12 amino acids long. V gave up 2 bases and J gave up 4 bases, with 6 bases separating them.